This is a list of T cell receptor beta chains from one sample in a study of shared clonotypes between healthy human individuals. Method: immunoSEQ multiplex PCR; TCRdb's copy keeps in-frame clones and lacks some. In the table there are 2 million to 2.5 million clones, around 95% of which are singletons. The specimen sequenced was naive CD4+ T cells sorted from blood. Receptors were obtained from a man aged 18-30 years in good health. The CDR3 runs from the conserved cysteine through the conserved F or W. Fields, in order: clone size, D gene, J gene, CDR3 length, V gene, CDR3 DNA, CDR3 protein. D genes are given only for firm matches. Size is stated for part of the rows, as once, few or many counts, or as a class when the clone is expanded.

.	.	TRBJ1-3	15	TRBV6-6	TGTGCCAGCAGCTGGGTCGGTAGCTCTGGAAACACCATATATTTT	CASSWVGSSGNTIYF
.	.	TRBJ1-5	17	TRBV21-1	TGTGCCAGCAGCAAAGGGGATCAGGGGTGCTCTAATCAGCCCCAGCATTTT	CASSKGDQGCSNQPQHF
.	.	TRBJ2-6	16	TRBV10-3	TGTGCCATTACCAATTCAATCCTCTCTGGGGCCAACGTCCTGACTTTC	CAITNSILSGANVLTF
once	TRBD1	TRBJ1-6	14	TRBV5-1	TGCGCCAGCAGCTTGGAGACAGGGGTTTCACCCCTCCACTTT	CASSLETGVSPLHF
.	.	TRBJ1-1	15	TRBV25-1	TGTGCCAGCAGTTGGGCAGGGGCTATGTACACTGAAGCTTTCTTT	CASSWAGAMYTEAFF
.	.	TRBJ2-2	13	TRBV15	TGTGCCACCAGCACTATCAATCCCGGGGAGCTGTTTTTT	CATSTINPGELFF
.	.	TRBJ2-6	15	TRBV7-2	TGTGCCAGCAGCAACCGGGACCCGGGGGCCAACGTCCTGACTTTC	CASSNRDPGANVLTF
.	.	TRBJ2-6	19	TRBV4-2	TGTGCCAGCAGCCAAGCTGCTTCTGGCGGGGGCCCTGGGGCCAACGTCCTGACTTTC	CASSQAASGGGPGANVLTF
.	.	TRBJ2-4	12	TRBV23-1	TGCGCCAGCAGTCCCCGGGGGATCACTCAGTACTTC	CASSPRGITQYF
once	.	TRBJ2-7	13	TRBV6-5	TGTGCCAGCAGTTACAGGGCCCCCTACGAGCAGTACTTC	CASSYRAPYEQYF
.	.	TRBJ2-2	11	TRBV2	TGTGCCAGCAGTGTGGAAAGGGAGCTGTTTTTT	CASSVERELFF
.	.	TRBJ1-1	15	TRBV5-1	TGCGCCAGCGTGTCCGGGACAAAGATGAACACTGAAGCTTTCTTT	CASVSGTKMNTEAFF
.	.	TRBJ2-7	16	TRBV7-2	TGTGCCAGCAGCTTAAGGCCCCAACAGGGCCTAATAGAGCAGTACTTC	CASSLRPQQGLIEQYF
.	.	TRBJ2-7	14	TRBV27	TGTGCCAGCAGTTTAGTAGGGTTAGGGGAAGAGCAGTACTTC	CASSLVGLGEEQYF
.	TRBD1	TRBJ1-1	15	TRBV5-1	TGCGCCAGCACCCTAAGGGACAGGGATAACACTGAAGCTTTCTTT	CASTLRDRDNTEAFF
.	.	TRBJ1-3	15	TRBV6-5	TGTGCCAGCAGTCCTGACTTAAACTCTGGAAACACCATATATTTT	CASSPDLNSGNTIYF
.	.	TRBJ1-2	13	TRBV7-9	TGTGCCAGCAGCTCAGGGCAGGGGTATGGCTACACCTTC	CASSSGQGYGYTF
.	TRBD2	TRBJ2-7	17	TRBV4-1	TGCGCCAGCAGCCACGACCAAGCAGCGGGAGAAGGTGGCGAGCAGTACTTC	CASSHDQAAGEGGEQYF
.	.	TRBJ1-3	18	TRBV2	TGTGCCAGCAGTGAGTGGCAGGGGCGAACCGACTCGGGAAACACCATATATTTT	CASSEWQGRTDSGNTIYF
.	.	TRBJ2-6	16	TRBV4-3	TGCGCCAGCAGCCAAACATCTTCCTCTGGGGCCAACGTCCTGACTTTC	CASSQTSSSGANVLTF
.	.	TRBJ2-1	16	TRBV7-2	TGTGCCAGCAGCCAAGTGGGCGCGGGCGCCTACAATGAGCAGTTCTTC	CASSQVGAGAYNEQFF
.	.	TRBJ2-3	16	TRBV6-1	TGTGCCAGCAGAGAAAGGACAGTTACTAGCACAGATACGCAGTATTTT	CASRERTVTSTDTQYF
.	TRBD2	TRBJ2-7	20	TRBV4-1	TGCGCCAGCAGCCACGGGATACCTGGGACTAGCGGGACCGCCTTACCCGAGCAGTACTTC	CASSHGIPGTSGTALPEQYF
.	.	TRBJ2-7	15	TRBV7-6	TGTGCCAGCAGCTTATTTTCCACGGAAGGATACGAGCAGTACTTC	CASSLFSTEGYEQYF
.	TRBD2	TRBJ2-7	13	TRBV6-1	TGTGCCAGCAGTGAACGGGGGGACCACGAGCAGTACTTC	CASSERGDHEQYF
few	.	TRBJ1-6	14	TRBV7-9	TGTGCCCTTCCCGGGGGACCCTATAATTCACCCCTCCACTTT	CALPGGPYNSPLHF
.	.	TRBJ1-5	13	TRBV18	TGTGCCAGCTCACCCGGGCCTGGCGAGCCCCAGCATTTT	CASSPGPGEPQHF
.	.	TRBJ2-3	14	TRBV5-6	TGTGCCAGCAGCGGATACGGGTTAGAAGGTACGCAGTATTTT	CASSGYGLEGTQYF
few	TRBD1	TRBJ1-2	13	TRBV5-1	TGCGCCAGCAGCCCCGGGACAGGGGTCGGCTACACCTTC	CASSPGTGVGYTF
.	.	TRBJ1-3	16	TRBV10-1	TGCGCCAGCTGTGATGGGGCCCTAGGCTCTGGAAACACCATATATTTT	CASCDGALGSGNTIYF
once	.	TRBJ2-1	14	TRBV6-1	TGTGCCAGCAGAAACAGGGTGCCGGGCAATGAGCAGTTCTTC	CASRNRVPGNEQFF
.	.	TRBJ2-2	14	TRBV11-2	TGTGCCAGCAGCCCCGACTCCCGTCCCGGGGAGCTGTTTTTT	CASSPDSRPGELFF